This TCR beta chain was captured in a study of T-cell memory formation after mild COVID-19. About the research overall: Clustering of TCRs was largely donor specific. Whole-study findings and limits: Some clones that responded turned up in pre-infection memory, which suggests that cross-reactive memory joined in. Contracting CD8+ clones were enriched in EMRA, CD4+ mainly in CM and EM.

In this sample, this clonotype turned up a few times. Its antigen is currently unknown. Amplification by 5'RACE using constant-segment primers produced TCR alpha and TCR beta cDNA libraries that carried sample barcodes and UMIs. TCRdb re-analysed the 5' RACE reads in MiXCR, keeping a single row per CDR3 protein. This sample carries more than 250,000 distinct CDR3 sequences, 16% of them seen once, and the ten largest clones take under 25%. The specimen was PBMCs or a T cell subset sorted from them (not recorded which). The receptor was derived from a man between 18 and 35 years old who had mild COVID-19 (a few samples of this study predate the infection). Cell type and time point are not known.

CDR3 nucleotides: TGTGCCAGCAGCCCAACAGGATCCCTCGAGCAGTACGTC. This translates into CASSPTGSLEQYV. The V call is TRBV12-3 or TRBV12-4, the J call TRBJ2-7; TRBD1 is a possible D gene (5 bases). V was trimmed by 6 bases and J by 6 bases, leaving 15 bases between them. This CDR3 spans 13 amino acids.